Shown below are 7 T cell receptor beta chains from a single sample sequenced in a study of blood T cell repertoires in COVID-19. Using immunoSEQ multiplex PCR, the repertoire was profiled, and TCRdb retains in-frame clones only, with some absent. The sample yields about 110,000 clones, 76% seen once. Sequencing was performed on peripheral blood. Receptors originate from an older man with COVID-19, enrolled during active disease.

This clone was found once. The CDR3 spells CASSLGYRERGYTF. For the CDR3, the DNA is TGTGCCAGCAGCTTAGGGTACAGGGAACGAGGCTACACCTTC. The V and J genes are TRBV7-8 and TRBJ1-2; the D gene is possibly TRBD1 (6 bases). The length of the CDR3 is 14 residues. V lost 1 base and J lost 8, with 14 bases in between. Germline assignment: CDR1 SGHVS and CDR2 FQNEAQ. Filled out from reference TRBV7-8 and TRBJ1-2, the complete variable domain reads GAGVSQSPRYKVAKRGQDVALRCDPISGHVSLFWYQQALGQGPEFLTYFQNEAQLDKSGLPSDRFFAERPEGSVSTLKIQRTQQEDSAVYLCASSLGYRERGYTFGSGTRLTVV.

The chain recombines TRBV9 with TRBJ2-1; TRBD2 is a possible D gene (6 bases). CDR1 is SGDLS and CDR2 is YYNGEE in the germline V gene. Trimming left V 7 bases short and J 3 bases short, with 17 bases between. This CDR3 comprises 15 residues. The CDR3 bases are TGTGCCAGCGCCCTCGGGCTAGCGTACTACAATGAGCAGTTCTTC. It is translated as CASALGLAYYNEQFF.

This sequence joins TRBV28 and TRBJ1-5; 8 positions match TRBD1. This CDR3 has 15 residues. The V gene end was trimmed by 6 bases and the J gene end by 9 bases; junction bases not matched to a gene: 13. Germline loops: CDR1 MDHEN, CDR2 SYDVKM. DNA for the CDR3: TGTGCCAGCAGCCACGATTCGGGACAGGATAGGCCCCAGCATTTT. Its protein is CASSHDSGQDRPQHF.

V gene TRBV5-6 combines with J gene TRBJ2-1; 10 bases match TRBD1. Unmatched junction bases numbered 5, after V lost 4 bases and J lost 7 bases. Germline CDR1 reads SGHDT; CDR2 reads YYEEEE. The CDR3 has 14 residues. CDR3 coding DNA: TGTGCCAGCAGCCGACAGGGGGCGTGGAATGAGCAGTTCTTC. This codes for CASSRQGAWNEQFF.

Written as DNA, the CDR3 is TGTGCCAGCAGCCATCCCGGGACAGGGGACTACGAGCAGTACTTC. It yields the protein CASSHPGTGDYEQYF. This chain connects TRBV7-9 to TRBJ2-7, with TRBD1 matching over 10 bases. J gave up 3 bases and V 5 bases, and 7 bases lay outside the gene matches. Germline CDR1 SEHNR, CDR2 FQNEAQ (reference sequence). CDR3 size: 15 residues.

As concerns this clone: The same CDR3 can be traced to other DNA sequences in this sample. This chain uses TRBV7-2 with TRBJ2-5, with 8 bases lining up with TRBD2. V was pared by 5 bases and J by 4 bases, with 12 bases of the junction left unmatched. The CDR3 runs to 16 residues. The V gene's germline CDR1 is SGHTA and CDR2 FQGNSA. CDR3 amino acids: CASSPGGAGVGETQYF. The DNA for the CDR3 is TGTGCCAGCAGCCCCGGGGGAGCGGGAGTCGGAGAGACCCAGTACTTC.

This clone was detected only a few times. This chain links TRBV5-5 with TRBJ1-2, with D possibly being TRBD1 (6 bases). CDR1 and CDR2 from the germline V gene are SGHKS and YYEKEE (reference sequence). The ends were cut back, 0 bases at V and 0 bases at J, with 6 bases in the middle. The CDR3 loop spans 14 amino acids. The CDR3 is CASSLDRANYGYTF. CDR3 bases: TGTGCCAGCAGCTTGGACAGGGCTAACTATGGCTACACCTTC.